This T cell receptor beta chain is from a study of T cells in Graves' hyperthyroidism and ophthalmopathy. Study-wide results and limits: Among clonotypes expanded in thyroid above 0.001, most were also found in blood. Ophthalmopathy was distinguished from stable hyperthyroidism by 13 V-J signatures.

This clonotype was found a few times. The antigen remains undetermined. What was amplified from RNA transcripts were TCR beta CDR3 regions. A first-round RT-PCR of the TCR CDR3 used the HTBI primer set. TCRdb reprocessed the multiplex PCR reads with MiXCR, giving one entry per CDR3 protein. The data contain hundreds of thousands of distinct CDR3 sequences, 20% to 25% of them singletons. The study defined stable Graves' hyperthyroidism as no ophthalmopathy progression within 18 months. Clinical symptoms, serum thyroxine, TRAb, thyroid ultrasound and orbital computed tomography established diagnosis. This CDR3 contains 19 residues. Looked up from germline, CDR1 is SGHTA and CDR2 is FQGNSA. V was pared by 5 bases and J by 0 bases, with 7 bases of the junction left unmatched.

The sample consisted of blood. The receptor was derived from a man in his fifties with Graves' hyperthyroidism. The chain links TRBV7-2 to TRBJ2-1, with TRBD2 identical over 16 bases. The CDR3 region has the DNA TGTGCCAGCAGCGGAGGGACTAGCGGGAGGGGCAGCTCCTACAATGAGCAGTTCTTC. Its translation is CASSGGTSGRGSSYNEQFF.